This T cell receptor (beta chain) is drawn from a study of CD8 T cells in ankylosing spondylitis (dated by TCRdb to between 2016 and 2019). About the full investigation: The study profiled T cell receptor beta repertoires in healthy donors and ankylosing spondylitis patients to find disease-linked TCR variants. In total, the full study cohort was made up of some 110 healthy donors and 25 ankylosing spondylitis patients. Peripheral blood samples were taken, and synovial fluid was additionally collected from ankylosing spondylitis patients.

The germline V gene specifies SGHAT as CDR1 and FQNNGV as CDR2. Trimming takes 5 bases from V and 6 bases from J, and the germline ends sit 9 bases apart. The CDR3 spans 12 residues, from the cysteine through the phenylalanine. Only the CDR3 part of the read is kept: 36 bases, read in frame from the first base. Study-level results and caveats: Blood from ankylosing spondylitis patients appeared to be characterized by a TCR beta motif made up of seven or eight highly homologous amino acid variants. Some TCR beta motif variants had previously been reported in synovial fluid and blood of reactive arthritis patients, which suggested common disease-initiation mechanisms. The disease-linked clones had a CD8+ phenotype and were found at relatively low frequencies in peripheral blood. According to the report, matched synovial fluid samples from ankylosing spondylitis patients were significantly enriched for the disease-linked clones.

This clonotype was seen at least ten times. No cognate antigen has been identified for it. No base-level quality is on record; no much larger clone is a single base apart. Sequencing instrument: Illumina HiSeq 2500. TCR beta libraries were prepared by quantitative 5'-RACE with molecular barcodes. The original methods were these. Disease-linked TCR variants were identified with a new computational method built on a probabilistic model of VDJ rearrangement. Using fastp trimming at Q25 and MiXCR clonotype assembly, TCRdb reanalyzed the public sequencing data and kept in-frame beta chains. Every entry covers one CDR3 protein and lists the most common genes and DNA from its rows. For this entry, the V and J calls and clone size follow TCRdb and not the study's own pipeline. The sample table contains about 260,000 distinct CDR3 sequences; only one count was recorded for approximately 20% of them. The biggest ten clones account for less than 9.5% of the sample.

This sequence uses TRBV11-2 and TRBJ2-3, with TRBD1 tentatively as D gene (5 bases match). The TCR was taken from a male donor with ankylosing spondylitis or in good health (not recorded which). The sample consisted of blood, either unsorted or a sorted T cell fraction (not recorded which). DNA sequence: TGTGCCAGCAGCCGGACACCGGATACGCAGTATTTT. Its protein product is CASSRTPDTQYF.